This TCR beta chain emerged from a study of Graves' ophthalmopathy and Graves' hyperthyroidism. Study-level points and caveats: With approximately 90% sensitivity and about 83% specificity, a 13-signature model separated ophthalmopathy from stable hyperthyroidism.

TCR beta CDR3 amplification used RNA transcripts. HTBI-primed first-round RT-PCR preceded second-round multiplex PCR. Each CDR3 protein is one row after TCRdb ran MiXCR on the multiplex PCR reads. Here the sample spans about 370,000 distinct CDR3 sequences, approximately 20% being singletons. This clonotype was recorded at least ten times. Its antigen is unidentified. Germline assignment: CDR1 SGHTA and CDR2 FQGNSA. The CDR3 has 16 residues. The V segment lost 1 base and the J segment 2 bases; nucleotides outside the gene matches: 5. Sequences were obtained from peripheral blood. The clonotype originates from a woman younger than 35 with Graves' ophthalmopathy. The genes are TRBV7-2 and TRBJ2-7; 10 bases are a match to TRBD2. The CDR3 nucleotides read TGTGCCAGCAGCTTAGTTAGCGGGAGGTTCGCCTACGAGCAGTACTTC. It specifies CASSLVSGRFAYEQYF.